This T cell receptor beta chain was found in a study of T cell repertoires in cytomegalovirus infection. Study information: Indications of both CMV infection and matching HLA type were provided by public TCR beta signatures.

Each CDR3 protein is one row after TCRdb ran MiXCR on the reads. Seen here are about 130,000 distinct CDR3 sequences, about 10% observed once, and the top ten hold over 9.5%. This clonotype was detected ten times or more. The antigen is undetermined. Germline V gene lookup returns CDR1 SNHLY and CDR2 FYNNEI. The CDR3 runs 14 residues. With 1 base removed from V and 1 base from J, the gap between germline ends came to 7 bases. Study-level findings and limits: The study identified carriers of CMV plus the relevant HLA from cumulative public TCR beta family frequency. There were HLA-C-restricted CMV-specific TCR beta clonotypes dominating the ex vivo response.

The source is a human donor in good health (CMV status not recorded). Some clones in this sample may be carry-over from other donors' samples. Sequencing was done on a sample of PBMCs. The chain employs TRBV2 and TRBJ1-2; D ambiguous. The CDR3 coding sequence is TGTGCCAGCAGTGAAGGCTCTGGTAACTATGGCTACACCTTC. Translated: CASSEGSGNYGYTF.